This passage covers 8 T cell receptor beta chains from one sample sequenced in a study of shared clonotypes between healthy human individuals. Sequencing was performed with immunoSEQ multiplex PCR; in TCRdb, only in-frame clones are kept and a portion is missing. The data hold 1 million to 1.2 million clones, with 70% to 80% observed a single time. Sequencing was done on a sample of memory CD4+ T cells from PBMCs. Subset indicated: CD45RA-negative fraction. The receptors here all came from a man between 18 and 35 years old in good health. Some clones in this sample may be carry-over from other donors' samples.

V and J are TRBV7-2 and TRBJ2-7; D might be TRBD2 (5 bases). CDR1 SGHTA and CDR2 FQGNSA come from the germline V gene. The CDR3 totals 13 residues. The V end lost 5 bases, the J end lost 1 base, and 9 bases lay between the germline ends. CDR3 in DNA: TGTGCCAGCAGCCCCGGGATATCCTACGAGCAGTACTTC. It specifies CASSPGISYEQYF.

DNA of the CDR3: TGCGCCAGCAGCTTGGGAGCCAATGCAGATACGCAGTATTTT. Protein sequence: CASSLGANADTQYF. The gene calls are TRBV5-1 and TRBJ2-3; D is undetermined. Germline V gene lookup returns CDR1 SGHRS and CDR2 YFSETQ. Trimming took 0 bases from V and 4 from J, leaving 9 bases between them. The CDR3 spans 14 residues.

V usage is TRBV7-9 and J usage is TRBJ2-1; D is perhaps TRBD2 (6 bases). Germline V gene lookup returns CDR1 SEHNR and CDR2 FQNEAQ (reference sequence). V lost 5 bases and J lost 8, with 19 bases in between. This CDR3 contains 15 residues. This CDR3 is CASSPRGNREYEQFF. Written as DNA, the CDR3 is TGTGCCAGCAGCCCCCGGGGGAATAGAGAGTATGAGCAGTTCTTC.

This clone was counted between two and nine times. The gene calls are TRBV7-2 and TRBJ2-1; D perhaps matches TRBD2 (5 bases). The CDR3 sequence is 13 residues long. Germline V gene data show CDR1 as SGHTA and CDR2 as FQGNSA. V was trimmed by 8 bases and J by 2 bases, leaving 10 bases between them. DNA for the CDR3: TGTGCCAGCTCAACTAGAGCCTACAATGAGCAGTTCTTC. It specifies CASSTRAYNEQFF.

This rearrangement joins TRBV19 to TRBJ2-7, with TRBD1 identical over 7 bases. Germline V lookup: CDR1 LNHDA, CDR2 SQIVND (reference sequence). This CDR3 has 14 residues. Trimming at V came to 5 bases and at J to 3 bases, leaving 7 bases not matched to a gene. CDR3 sequence: CASSFQAGGYEQYF. CDR3 DNA sequence: TGTGCCAGTAGTTTTCAGGCAGGGGGCTACGAGCAGTACTTC. Supplemented by reference TRBV19 and TRBJ2-7, the full variable domain reads DGGITQSPKYLFRKEGQNVTLSCEQNLNHDAMYWYRQDPGQGLRLIYYSQIVNDFQKGDIAEGYSVSREKKESFPLTVTSAQKNPTAFYLCASSFQAGGYEQYFGPGTRLTVT.

This rearrangement joins TRBV25-1 to TRBJ2-3; 9 bases fit TRBD2. Looked up from germline, CDR1 is MGHDK and CDR2 is SYGVNS. J gave up 6 bases and V 2 bases, and 6 bases lay outside the gene matches. CDR3 length: 15 amino acids. Here the CDR3 reads CASSERGLAGDTQYF. In nucleotides, the CDR3 is TGTGCCAGCAGTGAAAGAGGGCTAGCGGGGGATACGCAGTATTTT.

The gene calls are TRBV5-1 and TRBJ2-2, with 7 positions matching TRBD1. CDR3 length: 18 residues. Trimming took 2 bases from V and 3 from J; bases not matched to a gene: 13. The germline CDR1 and CDR2 sequences are SGHRS and YFSETQ. This CDR3 is CASSFEKTRDRYTGELFF. The DNA of the CDR3 is TGCGCCAGCAGCTTTGAGAAGACCCGGGACAGATACACCGGGGAGCTGTTTTTT.

The chain joins TRBV11-3 to TRBJ2-5, with 8 bases identical to TRBD2. The CDR3 is 16 residues long. Trimming at V came to 5 bases and at J to 5 bases, leaving 13 bases not matched to a gene. CDR1 and CDR2 from the germline V gene are SGHNT and YENEEA. CDR3 residues: CASSTGTREGVETQYF. CDR3 nucleotides: TGTGCCAGCAGCACCGGGACACGGGAGGGGGTGGAGACCCAGTACTTC.